These T cell receptor beta chains were read from a single sample in a study of blood T cell repertoires in COVID-19. TCRdb's table, derived via immunoSEQ multiplex PCR, lists solely in-frame clones and lacks some. The sample carries under 8,000 clones, about 89% recorded once. The sequencing sample was made of peripheral blood. These receptors were taken from a man aged 65 to 85 with active COVID-19. CDR3s include the opening cysteine and the closing phenylalanine or tryptophan. D genes are given only for firm matches. Where a row states a size, it is once, few, many or the class of an expanded clone; other rows omit it.

CDR3 length: 19
clone size: -
D gene: -
V gene: TRBV7-3
J gene: TRBJ2-3
CDR3 protein: CASSLTGAGRASITDTQYF
CDR3 DNA: TGTGCCAGCAGCTTAACGGGGGCAGGGAGAGCCTCCATCACAGATACGCAGTATTTT

CDR3 length: 11
clone size: -
D gene: -
V gene: TRBV7-3
J gene: TRBJ2-1
CDR3 protein: CASSLGGEQFF
CDR3 DNA: TGTGCCAGCAGCTTAGGCGGGGAGCAGTTCTTC

CDR3 length: 17
clone size: -
D gene: TRBD1
V gene: TRBV4-1
J gene: TRBJ2-3
CDR3 protein: CASSQSTTGWGTDTQYF
CDR3 DNA: TGCGCCAGCAGCCAATCCACGACAGGGTGGGGCACAGATACGCAGTATTTT

CDR3 length: 15
clone size: -
D gene: -
V gene: TRBV11-3
J gene: TRBJ2-7
CDR3 protein: CASSLGGGKGYEQYF
CDR3 DNA: TGTGCCAGCAGCTTGGGCGGGGGCAAAGGTTACGAGCAGTACTTC

CDR3 length: 14
clone size: few
D gene: -
V gene: TRBV6-5
J gene: TRBJ1-5
CDR3 protein: CATHSDTPGLPQHF
CDR3 DNA: TGTGCCACCCATAGTGATACCCCAGGCCTGCCCCAGCATTTT

CDR3 length: 18
clone size: -
D gene: -
V gene: TRBV7-9
J gene: TRBJ2-3
CDR3 protein: CASSPSAGQGLGMDTQYF
CDR3 DNA: TGTGCCAGCAGCCCCTCGGCCGGGCAGGGGTTAGGTATGGATACGCAGTATTTT

CDR3 length: 16
clone size: -
D gene: TRBD2
V gene: TRBV7-2
J gene: TRBJ2-2
CDR3 protein: CASSYPGLGYTGELFF
CDR3 DNA: TGTGCCAGCAGCTATCCGGGACTAGGCTACACCGGGGAGCTGTTTTTT

CDR3 length: 21
clone size: -
D gene: TRBD2
V gene: TRBV4-1
J gene: TRBJ2-6
CDR3 protein: CASSQGLAGGKFNSGANVLTF
CDR3 DNA: TGCGCCAGCAGCCAAGGACTAGCGGGGGGAAAATTTAACTCTGGGGCCAACGTCCTGACTTTC

CDR3 length: 14
clone size: -
D gene: TRBD1
V gene: TRBV7-8
J gene: TRBJ2-2
CDR3 protein: CASSSSGGTGELFF
CDR3 DNA: TGTGCCAGCAGCTCATCAGGGGGAACCGGGGAGCTGTTTTTT

CDR3 length: 16
clone size: once
D gene: -
V gene: TRBV5-1
J gene: TRBJ1-4
CDR3 protein: CASSLEPQTTNEKLFF
CDR3 DNA: TGCGCCAGCAGCTTGGAACCCCAGACAACTAATGAAAAACTGTTTTTT

CDR3 length: 14
clone size: -
D gene: -
V gene: TRBV5-6
J gene: TRBJ2-5
CDR3 protein: CASSLDPGKETQYF
CDR3 DNA: TGTGCCAGCAGCTTGGACCCAGGAAAAGAGACCCAGTACTTC

CDR3 length: 13
clone size: -
D gene: -
V gene: TRBV11-2
J gene: TRBJ2-4
CDR3 protein: CASSLGASNIQYF
CDR3 DNA: TGTGCCAGCAGCTTGGGCGCCTCGAACATTCAGTACTTC

CDR3 length: 14
clone size: large
D gene: -
V gene: TRBV6-5
J gene: TRBJ1-1
CDR3 protein: CASTDTVMNTEAFF
CDR3 DNA: TGTGCCAGCACCGATACAGTCATGAACACTGAAGCTTTCTTT

CDR3 length: 13
clone size: -
D gene: TRBD1
V gene: TRBV6-6
J gene: TRBJ1-4
CDR3 protein: CASTQGAKGKLFF
CDR3 DNA: TGTGCCAGCACACAGGGGGCTAAGGGAAAACTGTTTTTT

CDR3 length: 17
clone size: -
D gene: TRBD2
V gene: TRBV7-9
J gene: TRBJ2-3
CDR3 protein: CASSLATAGGYTDTQYF
CDR3 DNA: TGTGCCAGCAGCTTAGCGACAGCGGGGGGATACACAGATACGCAGTATTTT

CDR3 length: 15
clone size: -
D gene: TRBD2
V gene: TRBV4-1
J gene: TRBJ2-1
CDR3 protein: CASSQAGGHYNEQFF
CDR3 DNA: TGCGCCAGCAGCCAAGCGGGGGGGCACTACAATGAGCAGTTCTTC

CDR3 length: 13
clone size: -
D gene: -
V gene: TRBV6-5
J gene: TRBJ1-2
CDR3 protein: CASSSAGNYGYTF
CDR3 DNA: TGTGCCAGCAGTTCGGCGGGAAACTATGGCTACACCTTC

CDR3 length: 16
clone size: -
D gene: TRBD1
V gene: TRBV2
J gene: TRBJ2-6
CDR3 protein: CASSRDRDSGANVLTF
CDR3 DNA: TGTGCCAGCAGCAGGGACAGGGACTCTGGGGCCAACGTCCTGACTTTC

CDR3 length: 16
clone size: -
D gene: TRBD2
V gene: TRBV5-5
J gene: TRBJ2-3
CDR3 protein: CASSTRLAGSTDTQYF
CDR3 DNA: TGTGCCAGCAGCACCAGACTAGCGGGGTCCACAGATACGCAGTATTTT

CDR3 length: 19
clone size: once
D gene: TRBD1
V gene: TRBV4-1
J gene: TRBJ1-5
CDR3 protein: CASSQVRTGGPYSNQPQHF
CDR3 DNA: TGCGCCAGCAGCCAAGTAAGGACAGGGGGACCTTATAGCAATCAGCCCCAGCATTTT

CDR3 length: 14
clone size: -
D gene: -
V gene: TRBV19
J gene: TRBJ1-1
CDR3 protein: CASSIEGGGTEAFF
CDR3 DNA: TGTGCCAGTAGTATAGAAGGGGGGGGGACTGAAGCTTTCTTT

CDR3 length: 15
clone size: once
D gene: -
V gene: TRBV5-6
J gene: TRBJ1-1
CDR3 protein: CASSSATGLNTEAFF
CDR3 DNA: TGTGCCAGCAGCTCTGCGACAGGTCTGAACACTGAAGCTTTCTTT

CDR3 length: 14
clone size: -
D gene: TRBD1
V gene: TRBV4-3
J gene: TRBJ1-4
CDR3 protein: CASSPDRASGKLFF
CDR3 DNA: TGCGCCAGCAGCCCCGACAGGGCGAGCGGAAAACTGTTTTTT

CDR3 length: 15
clone size: -
D gene: TRBD2
V gene: TRBV7-8
J gene: TRBJ2-7
CDR3 protein: CASSRSGGTSYEQYF
CDR3 DNA: TGTGCCAGCAGCCGAAGCGGGGGTACCTCCTACGAGCAGTACTTC

CDR3 length: 16
clone size: once
D gene: TRBD1
V gene: TRBV11-1
J gene: TRBJ2-3
CDR3 protein: CASSSGQGGGTDTQYF
CDR3 DNA: TGTGCCAGCAGCTCCGGACAGGGGGGGGGCACAGATACGCAGTATTTT

CDR3 length: 17
clone size: -
D gene: TRBD2
V gene: TRBV27
J gene: TRBJ2-7
CDR3 protein: CASSLSTPGGPSYEQYF
CDR3 DNA: TGTGCCAGCAGTTTATCAACGCCGGGGGGACCCTCCTACGAGCAGTACTTC

CDR3 length: 15
clone size: -
D gene: -
V gene: TRBV7-6
J gene: TRBJ1-1
CDR3 protein: CASSLGVGGSTEAFF
CDR3 DNA: TGTGCCAGCAGCTTAGGGGTCGGGGGATCCACTGAAGCTTTCTTT

CDR3 length: 15
clone size: -
D gene: TRBD1
V gene: TRBV7-3
J gene: TRBJ2-7
CDR3 protein: CASSITGTGVGEQYF
CDR3 DNA: TGTGCCAGCAGCATCACCGGGACAGGGGTAGGCGAGCAGTACTTC

CDR3 length: 15
clone size: once
D gene: TRBD1
V gene: TRBV15
J gene: TRBJ2-7
CDR3 protein: CATSNGQGKIYEQYF
CDR3 DNA: TGTGCCACCAGCAACGGACAGGGCAAGATTTACGAGCAGTACTTC

CDR3 length: 16
clone size: -
D gene: -
V gene: TRBV6-2/TRBV6-3
J gene: TRBJ2-3
CDR3 protein: CASSYSEVVHTDTQYF
CDR3 DNA: TGTGCCAGCAGTTACTCGGAGGTCGTCCACACAGATACGCAGTATTTT

CDR3 length: 14
clone size: -
D gene: -
V gene: TRBV15
J gene: TRBJ2-5
CDR3 protein: CATSRAVLQETQYF
CDR3 DNA: TGTGCCACCAGCAGAGCGGTACTCCAAGAGACCCAGTACTTC

CDR3 length: 15
clone size: -
D gene: TRBD2
V gene: TRBV9
J gene: TRBJ2-2
CDR3 protein: CASSVGLASSGELFF
CDR3 DNA: TGTGCCAGCAGCGTAGGACTAGCGAGCTCCGGGGAGCTGTTTTTT

CDR3 length: 18
clone size: -
D gene: TRBD1
V gene: TRBV9
J gene: TRBJ2-6
CDR3 protein: CASSVGQGPWSGANVLTF
CDR3 DNA: TGTGCCAGCAGCGTTGGACAGGGCCCCTGGTCTGGGGCCAACGTCCTGACTTTC

CDR3 length: 12
clone size: -
D gene: -
V gene: TRBV12-3/TRBV12-4
J gene: TRBJ1-3
CDR3 protein: CASKISGNTIYF
CDR3 DNA: TGTGCCAGCAAAATCAGTGGAAACACCATATATTTT

CDR3 length: 16
clone size: -
D gene: TRBD1
V gene: TRBV3-1/TRBV3-2
J gene: TRBJ1-2
CDR3 protein: CASSLLGQTSNYGYTF
CDR3 DNA: TGTGCCAGCAGCTTGCTGGGACAGACATCTAACTATGGCTACACCTTC

CDR3 length: 14
clone size: -
D gene: -
V gene: TRBV15
J gene: TRBJ2-1
CDR3 protein: CATSRGTSFYEQFF
CDR3 DNA: TGTGCCACCAGCAGAGGGACTTCCTTCTATGAGCAGTTCTTC

CDR3 length: 14
clone size: -
D gene: TRBD1
V gene: TRBV6-5
J gene: TRBJ2-5
CDR3 protein: CASSSQGATETQYF
CDR3 DNA: TGTGCCAGCAGTTCCCAGGGGGCGACGGAGACCCAGTACTTC

CDR3 length: 15
clone size: -
D gene: TRBD2
V gene: TRBV3-1/TRBV3-2
J gene: TRBJ2-1
CDR3 protein: CASSLSGSSYNEQFF
CDR3 DNA: TGTGCCAGCAGCTTAAGCGGGAGCTCCTACAATGAGCAGTTCTTC

CDR3 length: 14
clone size: -
D gene: -
V gene: TRBV29-1
J gene: TRBJ2-7
CDR3 protein: CSVDPGLGGDEQYF
CDR3 DNA: TGCAGCGTTGATCCGGGTCTAGGAGGGGACGAGCAGTACTTC

CDR3 length: 15
clone size: -
D gene: -
V gene: TRBV18
J gene: TRBJ1-1
CDR3 protein: CASSPPFAGGTEAFF
CDR3 DNA: TGTGCCAGCTCACCACCGTTTGCGGGAGGGACTGAAGCTTTCTTT

CDR3 length: 14
clone size: -
D gene: -
V gene: TRBV9
J gene: TRBJ1-1
CDR3 protein: CASSVEVANTEAFF
CDR3 DNA: TGTGCCAGCAGCGTAGAAGTAGCTAACACTGAAGCTTTCTTT

CDR3 length: 14
clone size: -
D gene: -
V gene: TRBV19
J gene: TRBJ1-5
CDR3 protein: CATGTPSSNQPQHF
CDR3 DNA: TGTGCCACCGGGACACCTTCAAGCAATCAGCCCCAGCATTTT

CDR3 length: 13
clone size: -
D gene: -
V gene: TRBV6-5
J gene: TRBJ2-5
CDR3 protein: CASSYSRQETQYF
CDR3 DNA: TGTGCCAGCAGTTACTCGAGACAAGAGACCCAGTACTTC

CDR3 length: 15
clone size: -
D gene: TRBD2
V gene: TRBV4-3
J gene: TRBJ2-3
CDR3 protein: CASSQGTSGVEPQYF
CDR3 DNA: TGCGCCAGCAGCCAAGGGACTAGCGGGGTAGAGCCGCAGTATTTT

CDR3 length: 14
clone size: -
D gene: -
V gene: TRBV11-2
J gene: TRBJ2-3
CDR3 protein: CASSLVAVTDTQYF
CDR3 DNA: TGTGCCAGCAGCTTAGTCGCGGTCACAGATACGCAGTATTTT

CDR3 length: 17
clone size: -
D gene: TRBD2
V gene: TRBV19
J gene: TRBJ2-3
CDR3 protein: CASSRDGTSGGSDTQYF
CDR3 DNA: TGTGCCAGTAGTAGAGACGGGACTAGCGGGGGATCAGATACGCAGTATTTT

CDR3 length: 16
clone size: -
D gene: -
V gene: TRBV6-5
J gene: TRBJ1-3
CDR3 protein: CASSSSVEGTGNTIYF
CDR3 DNA: TGTGCCAGCAGTTCCTCCGTGGAGGGTACTGGAAACACCATATATTTT

CDR3 length: 12
clone size: -
D gene: -
V gene: TRBV10-3
J gene: TRBJ1-2
CDR3 protein: CAISESYYGYTF
CDR3 DNA: TGTGCCATCAGTGAGTCCTACTATGGCTACACCTTC

CDR3 length: 16
clone size: -
D gene: TRBD1
V gene: TRBV6-6
J gene: TRBJ1-5
CDR3 protein: CASSQNRGLGDQPQHF
CDR3 DNA: TGTGCCAGCAGTCAAAACAGGGGGCTAGGAGATCAGCCCCAGCATTTT

CDR3 length: 16
clone size: -
D gene: TRBD2
V gene: TRBV5-4
J gene: TRBJ2-3
CDR3 protein: CASSEGLAGITDTQYF
CDR3 DNA: TGTGCCAGCAGCGAGGGACTAGCGGGGATCACAGATACGCAGTATTTT

CDR3 length: 15
clone size: -
D gene: -
V gene: TRBV10-2
J gene: TRBJ2-6
CDR3 protein: CASSEGASGANVLTF
CDR3 DNA: TGCGCCAGCAGTGAAGGAGCATCTGGGGCCAACGTCCTGACTTTC

CDR3 length: 13
clone size: few
D gene: -
V gene: TRBV3-1/TRBV3-2
J gene: TRBJ2-7
CDR3 protein: CASSHGGDYEQYF
CDR3 DNA: TGTGCCAGCAGCCATGGGGGCGACTACGAGCAGTACTTC

CDR3 length: 16
clone size: -
D gene: -
V gene: TRBV6-2/TRBV6-3
J gene: TRBJ1-1
CDR3 protein: CASSYSRGPGVAEAFF
CDR3 DNA: TGTGCCAGCAGTTACTCGAGGGGTCCAGGGGTAGCTGAAGCTTTCTTT

CDR3 length: 13
clone size: -
D gene: -
V gene: TRBV19
J gene: TRBJ1-6
CDR3 protein: CASNSHRLSPLHF
CDR3 DNA: TGTGCCAGTAACTCCCACAGGTTATCACCCCTCCACTTT